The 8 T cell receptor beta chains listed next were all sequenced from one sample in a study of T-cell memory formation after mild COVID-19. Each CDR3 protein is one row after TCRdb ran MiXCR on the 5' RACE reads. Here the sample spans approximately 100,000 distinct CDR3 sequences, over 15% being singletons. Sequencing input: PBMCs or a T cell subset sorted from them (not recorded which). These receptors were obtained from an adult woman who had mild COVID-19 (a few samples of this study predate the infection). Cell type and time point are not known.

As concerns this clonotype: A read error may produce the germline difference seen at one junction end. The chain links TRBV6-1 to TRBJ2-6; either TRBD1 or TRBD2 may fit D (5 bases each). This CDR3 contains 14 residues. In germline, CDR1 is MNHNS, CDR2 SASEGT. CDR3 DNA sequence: TGTGCCAGCAGTGGGGGATCCGGGGCCAACGTCCTGAATTTC. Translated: CASSGGSGANVLNF.

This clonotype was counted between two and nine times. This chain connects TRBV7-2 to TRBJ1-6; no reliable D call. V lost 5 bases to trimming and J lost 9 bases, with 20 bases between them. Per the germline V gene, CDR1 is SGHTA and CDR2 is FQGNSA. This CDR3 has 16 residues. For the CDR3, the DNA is TGTGCCAGCAGCACCAGAGTGGTGTCCCTATTTTCACCCCTCCACTTT. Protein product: CASSTRVVSLFSPLHF.

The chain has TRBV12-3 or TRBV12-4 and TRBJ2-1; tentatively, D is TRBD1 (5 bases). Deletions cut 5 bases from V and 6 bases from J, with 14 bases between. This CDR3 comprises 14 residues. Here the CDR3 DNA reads TGTGCCAGCAGTCCTCCCCAGGGTGCCAATGAGCAGTTCTTC. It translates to CASSPPQGANEQFF.

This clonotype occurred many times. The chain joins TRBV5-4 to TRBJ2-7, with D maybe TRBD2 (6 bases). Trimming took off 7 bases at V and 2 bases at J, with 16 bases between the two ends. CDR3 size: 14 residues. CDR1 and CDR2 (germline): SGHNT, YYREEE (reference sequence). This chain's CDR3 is CASDKWPGAYEQYF. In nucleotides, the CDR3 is TGTGCCAGCGACAAATGGCCGGGAGCCTACGAGCAGTACTTC. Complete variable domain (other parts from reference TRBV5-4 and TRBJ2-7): ETGVTQSPTHLIKTRGQQVTLRCSSQSGHNTVSWYQQALGQGPQFIFQYYREEENGRGNFPPRFSGLQFPNYSSELNVNALELDDSALYLCASDKWPGAYEQYFGPGTRLTVT.

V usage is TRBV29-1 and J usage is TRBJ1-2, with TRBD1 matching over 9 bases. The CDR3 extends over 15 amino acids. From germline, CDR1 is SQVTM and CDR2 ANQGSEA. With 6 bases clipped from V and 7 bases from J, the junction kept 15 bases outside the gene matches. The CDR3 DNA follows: TGCAGCGTCGTCCCGGGACAGGGAACCCTCCTTGGCTACACCTTC. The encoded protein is CSVVPGQGTLLGYTF.

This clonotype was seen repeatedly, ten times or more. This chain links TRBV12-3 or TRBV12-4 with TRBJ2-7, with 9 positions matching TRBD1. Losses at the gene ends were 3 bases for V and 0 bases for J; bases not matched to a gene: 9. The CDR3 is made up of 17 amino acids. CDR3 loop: CASSLYRGLDSSYEQYF. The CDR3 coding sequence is TGTGCCAGCAGTTTGTACAGGGGGCTCGACTCCTCCTACGAGCAGTACTTC.

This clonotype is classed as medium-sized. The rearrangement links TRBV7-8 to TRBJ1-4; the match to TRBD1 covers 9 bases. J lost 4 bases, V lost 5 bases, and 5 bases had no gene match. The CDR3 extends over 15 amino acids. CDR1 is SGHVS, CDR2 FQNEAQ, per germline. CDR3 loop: CASSRGGQGNEKLFF. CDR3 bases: TGTGCCAGCAGCCGCGGGGGACAGGGTAATGAAAAACTGTTTTTT.

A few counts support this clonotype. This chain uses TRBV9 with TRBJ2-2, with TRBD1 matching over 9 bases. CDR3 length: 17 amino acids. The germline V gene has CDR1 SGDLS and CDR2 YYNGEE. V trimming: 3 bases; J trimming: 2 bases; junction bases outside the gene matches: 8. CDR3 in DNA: TGTGCCAGCAGCGGCGTGGCGGGACAGGGTAACACCGGGGAGCTGTTTTTT. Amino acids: CASSGVAGQGNTGELFF.